One and the same sample provided the 32 T cell receptor beta chains below, sequenced in a study of CD8+ T cells in alopecia areata. Sequencing relied on a cDNA template that was reverse transcribed from extracted RNA. Method: immunoSEQ multiplex PCR; TCRdb's copy keeps in-frame clones and lacks some. Of over 95,000 clones in the sample, 41% were seen once. The sample comprised CD4+ T cells sorted from blood. The receptors come from a human donor with alopecia areata.

Ten or more counts support this clone. This specimen includes other DNA sequences encoding the same CDR3. The chain carries TRBV5-8 and TRBJ1-5; D is uncertain. The germline CDR1 and CDR2 sequences are SGHTS and YDEGEE. V lost 2 bases to trimming and J lost 1 base, with 1 base between them. CDR3 length equals 12 residues. CDR3 sequence: CASSLSNQPQHF. The CDR3 region has the DNA TGTGCCAGCAGCTTAAGCAATCAGCCCCAGCATTTT.

This clone was picked up a small number of times. Other DNA sequences in this specimen translate into the identical CDR3. The V call is TRBV6-5, the J call TRBJ2-1, with TRBD2 matching 9 bases. CDR3 size: 15 residues. V trimming: 0 bases; J trimming: 5 bases; junction bases outside the gene matches: 2. Germline V CDR1 and CDR2: MNHEY, SVGAGI. The CDR3 sequence is CASSYSLAGNNEQFF. The CDR3, as DNA: TGTGCCAGCAGTTACTCTCTAGCGGGGAACAATGAGCAGTTCTTC.

This clone occurred once. V usage is TRBV27 and J usage is TRBJ2-7; the D is unclear. Looked up from germline, CDR1 is MNHEY and CDR2 is SMNVEV (reference sequence). This CDR3 spans 13 amino acids. The V gene lost 4 bases and the J gene lost 6 bases, with 13 bases spanning the gap. The CDR3 DNA follows: TGTGCCAGCAGTTCAGTGGGTTTAGGCGAGCAGTACTTC. This gives the protein CASSSVGLGEQYF.

In its sample, this clone was seen a few times. V and J are TRBV11-2 and TRBJ2-5; 11 bases line up with TRBD2. V lost 4 bases, J lost 4 bases, and 5 bases stayed unmatched. CDR3 length: 15 amino acids. Germline-derived CDR1 and CDR2 are SGHAT and FQNNGV. CDR3 sequence (DNA): TGTGCCAGCAGCTCGACTAGCGGGGCGGCAGAGACCCAGTACTTC. Translated, it gives CASSSTSGAAETQYF.

Only a few counts were recorded for this clone. The V and J genes are TRBV5-1 and TRBJ2-7, with TRBD2 matching 10 bases. This CDR3 comprises 15 residues. The trim removed 9 bases at V and 2 bases at J, leaving 11 bases unmatched. Germline lookup yields CDR1 SGHRS and CDR2 YFSETQ. CDR3 nucleotide sequence: TGCGCCACCCACCCCGGGACTAGCGAAACCTACGAGCAGTACTTC. It translates to CATHPGTSETYEQYF.

CDR3: CASSLRRAARETQYF. CDR3 coding DNA: TGCGCCAGCAGCCTCCGCAGGGCGGCCAGGGAGACCCAGTACTTC. The chain employs TRBV5-1 and TRBJ2-5; D is possibly TRBD1 (5 bases). CDR3 length: 15 amino acids. Trimming removed 4 bases from V and 5 bases from J, with 18 bases in between. CDR1 and CDR2 from the germline V gene are SGHRS and YFSETQ.

This clone was seen only a few times. The CDR3 bases are TGCAGCGTTGGGGTTCTTGGACAGAACACAGATACGCAGTATTTT. It encodes CSVGVLGQNTDTQYF. The V call is TRBV29-1, the J call TRBJ2-3, with TRBD1 as a possible D gene (6 bases). Germline CDR1 and CDR2: SQVTM and ANQGSEA. V shed 4 bases and J shed 2 bases, with 16 bases lying between them. CDR3 length: 15 amino acids.

This clone was observed a single time. The gene calls are TRBV18 and TRBJ2-3; 10 nucleotides align to TRBD1. Losses at the gene ends were 1 base for V and 0 bases for J; bases not matched to a gene: 4. Germline V gene lookup returns CDR1 KGHSH and CDR2 LQKENI. This CDR3 has 17 residues. In DNA form, the CDR3 reads TGTGCCAGCTCACCACAGGGACAGGGGATAAGCACAGATACGCAGTATTTT. This translates into CASSPQGQGISTDTQYF.

This clone was seen a few times. V usage is TRBV7-6 and J usage is TRBJ2-1, with D unclear. CDR3 length equals 13 residues. Germline V gives CDR1 SGHVS, CDR2 FNYEAQ. V was clipped by 4 bases and J by 6 bases, with 10 bases between them. CDR3: CASSSDRVNEQFF. The CDR3 DNA follows: TGTGCCAGCAGCTCCGACCGCGTCAATGAGCAGTTCTTC.

This chain connects TRBV29-1 to TRBJ2-3; either TRBD1 or TRBD2 may fit D (6 bases each). V lost 5 bases to trimming and J lost 3 bases, with 12 bases between them. Per germline, CDR1 SQVTM and CDR2 ANQGSEA. The CDR3 runs to 13 residues. DNA of the CDR3: TGCAGCGTTTCATTAGGGGGGACAGATACGCAGTATTTT. Protein sequence: CSVSLGGTDTQYF.

The chain joins TRBV4-1 to TRBJ2-7; 9 bases agree with TRBD1. The CDR3 spans 14 residues. V dropped 5 bases and J dropped 3; count of bases not matched to a gene: 5. Per the germline V gene, CDR1 is MGHRA and CDR2 is YSYEKL. CDR3 region: CASSSPGQGYEQYF. The CDR3 DNA follows: TGCGCCAGCAGCTCACCGGGACAGGGCTACGAGCAGTACTTC.

The chain uses TRBV6-6 and TRBJ2-7; 15 bases fit TRBD2. The CDR3 runs 15 residues. Looked up from germline, CDR1 is MNHNY and CDR2 is SVGAGI (reference sequence). The ends lost 4 bases at V and 4 bases at J; junction bases unmatched: 2. CDR3 in DNA: TGTGCCAGCAGTTCAGGGACTAGCGGGAGGTACGAGCAGTACTTC. It specifies CASSSGTSGRYEQYF.

V usage is TRBV29-1 and J usage is TRBJ2-2, with TRBD2 matching 8 bases. Germline-derived CDR1 and CDR2 are SQVTM and ANQGSEA. The CDR3 spans 14 residues. The V and J ends lost 6 bases and 1 base, in that order; junction bases with no gene match: 4. CDR3 region: CSVATSGNTGELFF. In DNA, the CDR3 is TGCAGCGTCGCCACTAGCGGGAACACCGGGGAGCTGTTTTTT.

The gene calls are TRBV30 and TRBJ2-3; D may be TRBD1 (7 bases). Germline CDR1 reads GTSNPN; CDR2 reads SVGIG (reference sequence). The ends were cut back, 2 bases at V and 5 bases at J, with 11 bases in the middle. The CDR3 has 13 amino acids. The CDR3 coding sequence is TGTGCCTGGAGTCGACAGGGAGGAGATACGCAGTATTTT. Protein sequence: CAWSRQGGDTQYF.

This clone was picked up a small number of times. The chain couples TRBV29-1 to TRBJ1-1; tentative D call: TRBD1 (5 bases). V was pared by 6 bases and J by 8 bases, with 16 bases between. This CDR3 has 12 residues. Germline V gives CDR1 SQVTM, CDR2 ANQGSEA. This chain's CDR3 is CSVRQGSGEAFF. The CDR3 DNA reads as TGCAGCGTGAGGCAGGGTTCGGGGGAAGCTTTCTTT. Full variable domain (rest looked up from reference TRBV29-1 and TRBJ1-1): SAVISQKPSRDICQRGTSLTIQCQVDSQVTMMFWYRQQPGQSLTLIATANQGSEATYESGFVIDKFPISRPNLTFSTLTVSNMSPEDSSIYLCSVRQGSGEAFFGQGTRLTVV.

V usage is TRBV29-1 and J usage is TRBJ2-3; 9 positions match TRBD2. The CDR3 is 14 amino acids. The V and J ends lost 4 bases and 0 bases, in that order; junction bases with no gene match: 2. Germline CDR1 reads SQVTM; CDR2 reads ANQGSEA. The CDR3 sequence is CSVARGGSTDTQYF. CDR3 nucleotide sequence: TGCAGCGTTGCGCGGGGGGGCAGCACAGATACGCAGTATTTT.

V and J are TRBV28 and TRBJ1-2; 7 nucleotides align to TRBD1. This CDR3 is built from 14 residues. J gave up 4 bases and V 6 bases, and 8 bases lay outside the gene matches. The germline gives CDR1 MDHEN, CDR2 SYDVKM. The DNA for the CDR3 is TGTGCCAGCAGGCGTGCAGGGGGACCCTATGGCTACACCTTC. It translates to CASRRAGGPYGYTF.

This clone was found a few times. The V call is TRBV7-9, the J call TRBJ1-4, with 10 nucleotides matching TRBD1. This CDR3 comprises 14 residues. V lost 5 bases to trimming and J lost 10 bases; unmatched junction nucleotides: 7. Germline CDR1 is SEHNR and CDR2 is FQNEAQ (reference sequence). CDR3 in amino acids: CASSRGTGDAKLFF. The CDR3 DNA reads TGTGCCAGCAGCCGCGGGACAGGGGATGCAAAACTGTTTTTT.

This clone was counted between two and nine times. The chain has TRBV14 and TRBJ1-4, with D unclear. This CDR3 has 13 amino acids. V lost 4 bases to trimming and J lost 4 bases, with 7 bases between them. Germline-derived CDR1 and CDR2 are SGHDN and FVKESK. The DNA of the CDR3 is TGTGCCAGCAGCCGCGGGATTAATGAAAAACTGTTTTTT. Translation: CASSRGINEKLFF.

This clone was seen more than once but under ten times. The chain recombines TRBV28 with TRBJ2-7; possibly TRBD2 for D (6 bases). Germline CDR1 MDHEN, CDR2 SYDVKM. CDR3 length equals 16 residues. The V end lost 2 bases, the J end lost 0 bases, and 14 bases lay between the germline ends. The CDR3 here is CASSLPRGFSSYEQYF. For the CDR3, the DNA is TGTGCCAGCAGTTTACCTCGGGGGTTCAGCTCCTACGAGCAGTACTTC. Full variable domain (remainder filled in from reference TRBV28 and TRBJ2-7): DVKVTQSSRYLVKRTGEKVFLECVQDMDHENMFWYRQDPGLGLRLIYFSYDVKMKEKGDIPEGYSVSREKKERFSLILESASTNQTSMYLCASSLPRGFSSYEQYFGPGTRLTVT.

This clone turned up a few times. V is TRBV14 and J is TRBJ2-3; D is uncertain. CDR1 and CDR2 from the germline V gene are SGHDN and FVKESK. V was cut by 0 bases and J by 4 bases, with 8 bases left in between. The CDR3 is made up of 14 amino acids. This chain's CDR3 is CASSQDLGADTQYF. The CDR3 nucleotides read TGTGCCAGCAGCCAAGATTTGGGCGCAGATACGCAGTATTTT.

The chain employs TRBV5-1 and TRBJ2-5; 9 bases match TRBD1. This CDR3 has 14 residues. CDR1 and CDR2 from the germline V gene are SGHRS and YFSETQ. V lost 3 bases to trimming and J lost 9 bases; unmatched junction nucleotides: 9. As DNA, the CDR3 is TGCGCCAGCAGCTCGGGACAGGGACCTCGGGCCCAGTACTTC. This encodes CASSSGQGPRAQYF.

V and J are TRBV27 and TRBJ2-6, with TRBD2 as a possible D gene (6 bases). The CDR3 runs 15 residues. In germline, CDR1 is MNHEY, CDR2 SMNVEV (reference sequence). Trimming took 7 bases from V and 0 from J, leaving 10 bases between them. This CDR3 reads CASNMGGSGANVLTF. The CDR3 nucleotides read TGTGCCAGCAACATGGGGGGCTCTGGGGCCAACGTCCTGACTTTC.

The gene calls are TRBV29-1 and TRBJ1-1, with 7 nucleotides matching TRBD1. CDR1 is SQVTM, CDR2 ANQGSEA, per germline. This CDR3 has 12 residues. Trimming took 6 bases from V and 11 from J; bases not matched to a gene: 12. CDR3 protein: CSVDGTERLAFF. DNA of the CDR3: TGCAGCGTCGATGGGACAGAGCGTCTTGCTTTCTTT.

This clone was seen only a few times. The chain employs TRBV10-2 and TRBJ2-5; the D is unclear. V was pared by 2 bases and J by 5 bases, with 6 bases between. Per the germline V gene, CDR1 is WSHSY and CDR2 is SAAADI. The CDR3 contains 12 residues. CDR3 in DNA: TGCGCCAGCAGTGAGACGTGGGAGACCCAGTACTTC. Protein sequence: CASSETWETQYF.

This clone appeared many times. V is TRBV28 and J is TRBJ2-3; 9 nucleotides align to TRBD1. The germline CDR1 and CDR2 sequences are MDHEN and SYDVKM. The CDR3 has 15 amino acids. Unmatched junction bases numbered 5, after V lost 6 bases and J lost 1 base. This CDR3 reads CASSDRDRGTDTQYF. In DNA, the CDR3 is TGTGCCAGCAGCGACCGGGACAGGGGCACAGATACGCAGTATTTT.

This clone turned up a few times. The chain carries TRBV18 and TRBJ2-1; 8 nucleotides align to TRBD1. The CDR3 contains 15 residues. The V and J ends lost 3 bases and 4 bases, in that order; junction bases with no gene match: 5. Per germline, CDR1 KGHSH and CDR2 LQKENI. The CDR3 here is CASSPSTGEYNEQFF. The CDR3 DNA sequence: TGTGCCAGCTCACCGTCGACAGGGGAGTACAATGAGCAGTTCTTC.

This clone turned up a few times. The rearrangement joins TRBV19 to TRBJ2-7; 7 nucleotides align to TRBD1. V shed 5 bases and J 1 base; nucleotides not matched to a gene: 5. The CDR3 length is 14 residues. CDR1 is LNHDA and CDR2 is SQIVND in the germline V gene (reference sequence). CDR3 bases: TGTGCCAGTAGTCTACCGGGACAGTCCTACGAGCAGTACTTC. Amino acids: CASSLPGQSYEQYF.

In its sample, this clone was seen a few times. The V gene is TRBV5-1, the J gene TRBJ2-2, with D possibly matching TRBD1 (5 bases). Trimming removed 5 bases from V and 0 bases from J, with 11 bases in between. CDR1 SGHRS and CDR2 YFSETQ come from the germline V gene. This CDR3 is built from 15 residues. The chain's CDR3 is CASREGASNTGELFF. The CDR3 DNA sequence: TGCGCCAGCAGAGAAGGGGCCTCGAACACCGGGGAGCTGTTTTTT.

This rearrangement joins TRBV7-3 to TRBJ2-2; the match to TRBD1 covers 7 bases. CDR1 is SGHTA, CDR2 FQGTGA, per germline. The junction had 3 bases not matched to a gene; V was cut back by 4 bases and J by 4 bases. The CDR3 totals 14 residues. This CDR3 reads CASSSQGSTGELFF. The CDR3 nucleotides are TGTGCCAGCAGCTCACAGGGGAGCACCGGGGAGCTGTTTTTT.

The gene calls are TRBV20-1 and TRBJ2-1; D not resolved. The CDR3 sequence is 11 residues long. Germline V lookup: CDR1 DFQATT, CDR2 SNEGSKA (reference sequence). V shed 1 base and J shed 8 bases, with 6 bases lying between them. This CDR3 reads CSARGSYEQFF. In nucleotides, the CDR3 is TGCAGTGCTAGAGGTAGCTATGAGCAGTTCTTC.

This clone was seen a few times. The CDR3 reads CASSSGTGISYEQYF. The CDR3 region has the DNA TGCGCCAGCAGCTCCGGGACAGGTATTTCCTACGAGCAGTACTTC. The chain carries TRBV5-1 and TRBJ2-7; the match to TRBD1 covers 8 bases. Trimming removed 3 bases from V and 1 base from J; junction bases left unmatched: 6. The CDR3 is 15 amino acids. Germline V gives CDR1 SGHRS, CDR2 YFSETQ.